A single sample gave rise to the 16 T cell receptor beta chains below, sequenced in a study of beta chain features in type 1 diabetes. cDNA synthesis used the whole RNA isolate, giving expressed TCRB sequences. The data were produced by immunoSEQ multiplex PCR, yet TCRdb's version contains in-frame clones alone and is incomplete. There are about 900,000 clones in the sample; 17% occur only once, and 0.023% lies in the top ten. Sequencing used naive CD4+ T cells from blood. Receptor source: a woman aged 18-29 years in good health.

Here the CDR3 DNA reads TGTGCCAGCAGTGCCCACAGAGGGGGATACGAGCAGTACTTC. It specifies CASSAHRGGYEQYF. V and J are TRBV2 and TRBJ2-7; a possible D gene is TRBD1 (6 bases). Per germline, CDR1 SNHLY and CDR2 FYNNEI. CDR3 length equals 14 residues. The V and J ends lost 4 bases and 4 bases respectively, with 14 bases between them.

The chain is built from TRBV18 and TRBJ2-2, with D possibly TRBD2 on 5 matching bases. There are 14 residues in the CDR3. Germline lookup yields CDR1 KGHSH and CDR2 LQKENI. Deletions cut 3 bases from V and 7 bases from J, with 12 bases between. CDR3 sequence: CASSPRSRGGELFF. The CDR3 DNA follows: TGTGCCAGCTCACCCAGGAGTCGGGGCGGGGAGCTGTTTTTT.

This clone was seen a handful of times. The V call is TRBV11-2, the J call TRBJ1-2, with 8 nucleotides matching TRBD1. V gave up 4 bases and J gave up 8 bases; unmatched junction bases: 9. Per germline, CDR1 SGHAT and CDR2 FQNNGV. The length of the CDR3 is 14 residues. The CDR3 here is CASSSTPTGVGYTF. In DNA form, the CDR3 reads TGTGCCAGCAGCTCGACACCGACAGGGGTCGGCTACACCTTC.

This clone has just one count. The chain joins TRBV16 to TRBJ1-1, with D possibly being TRBD1 (5 bases). The CDR3 totals 15 residues. Germline lookup yields CDR1 KGHSY and CDR2 FQNENV. Trimming took 3 bases from V and 4 from J, leaving 15 bases between them. The CDR3 sequence is CASSQYGTQGTEAFF. Here the CDR3 DNA reads TGTGCCAGCAGCCAGTACGGGACTCAGGGCACTGAAGCTTTCTTT.

This clone was picked up a small number of times. CDR3 nucleotides: TGTGCCAGCAGCGAGCTAGCGCGCACCGGGGAGCTGTTTTTT. Its protein is CASSELARTGELFF. The genes are TRBV9 and TRBJ2-2, with TRBD2 as a possible D gene (6 bases). The germline V gene has CDR1 SGDLS and CDR2 YYNGEE. Trimming removed 3 bases from V and 4 bases from J, with 10 bases in between. The CDR3 sequence is 14 residues long.

The gene calls are TRBV7-6 and TRBJ1-2, with 7 bases lining up with TRBD1. V lost 4 bases, J lost 8 bases, and 10 bases stayed unmatched. Per the germline V gene, CDR1 is SGHVS and CDR2 is FNYEAQ. This CDR3 has 14 amino acids. The CDR3 spells CASSSGTAGYGYTF. The CDR3 DNA is TGTGCCAGCAGCTCAGGGACAGCGGGCTACGGCTACACCTTC. Variable domain in full (rest from reference TRBV7-6 and TRBJ1-2): GAGVSQSPRYKVTKRGQDVALRCDPISGHVSLYWYRQALGQGPEFLTYFNYEAQQDKSGLPNDRFSAERPEGSISTLTIQRTEQRDSAMYRCASSSGTAGYGYTFGSGTRLTVV.

This clone was counted only a few times. This sequence joins TRBV7-2 and TRBJ1-2; D remains unclear. The CDR3 contains 14 residues. Germline V CDR1 and CDR2: SGHTA, FQGNSA. Deletions cut 3 bases from V and 3 bases from J, with 11 bases between. The CDR3 reads CASSFRAGDYGYTF. The CDR3 DNA follows: TGTGCCAGCAGCTTCCGCGCAGGCGACTATGGCTACACCTTC.

V usage is TRBV7-9 and J usage is TRBJ2-4; 9 bases agree with TRBD2. The CDR3 totals 15 residues. The junction had 9 bases not matched to a gene; V was cut back by 5 bases and J by 7 bases. Germline V lookup: CDR1 SEHNR, CDR2 FQNEAQ (reference sequence). CDR3 sequence reads: CASSRLAVNFNIQYF. The CDR3 bases are TGTGCCAGCAGCAGACTAGCGGTAAACTTTAACATTCAGTACTTC.

V usage is TRBV13 and J usage is TRBJ2-5; 9 bases are shared with TRBD1. This CDR3 has 17 residues. Germline CDR1 PRHDT, CDR2 FYEKMQ (reference sequence). The V segment lost 0 bases and the J segment 4 bases; nucleotides outside the gene matches: 9. The CDR3 region is CASSLGPGQGLGETQYF. The CDR3 DNA sequence: TGTGCCAGCAGCTTAGGCCCGGGACAGGGTTTAGGAGAGACCCAGTACTTC.

In this sample, this clone turned up a few times. The chain recombines TRBV4-3 with TRBJ1-6; a weak D match, TRBD1 (5 bases). The V and J ends lost 1 base and 4 bases respectively, with 11 bases between them. The CDR3 has 16 residues. CDR1 is LGHNA, CDR2 YSLEER, per germline. The CDR3 DNA follows: TGCGCCAGCAGCCAAGGGACTGAGGGGTATAATTCACCCCTCCACTTT. Residues: CASSQGTEGYNSPLHF.

The chain combines TRBV27 with TRBJ2-1; 10 nucleotides match TRBD1. After removal of 5 bases from V and 5 bases from J, the junction contained 12 bases not matched to a gene. This CDR3 contains 17 residues. In germline, CDR1 is MNHEY, CDR2 SMNVEV (reference sequence). The CDR3 region is CASSPIFTGQGHNEQFF. The CDR3 DNA follows: TGTGCCAGCAGTCCGATCTTCACGGGACAGGGGCACAATGAGCAGTTCTTC.

This clone came up a few times. This chain connects TRBV6-5 to TRBJ2-2; D is unclear. The germline V gene has CDR1 MNHEY and CDR2 SVGAGI. V shed 5 bases and J shed 0 bases, with 4 bases lying between them. CDR3 length: 13 residues. The CDR3: CASSGPNTGELFF. In DNA, the CDR3 is TGTGCCAGCAGTGGTCCGAACACCGGGGAGCTGTTTTTT.

CDR3: CATSSPPGGPTDRNTF. The CDR3 DNA reads TGTGCCACCAGCAGCCCTCCAGGGGGCCCCACGGATAGGAACACCTTC. This chain joins TRBV15 and TRBJ1-2, with 8 nucleotides matching TRBD1. Germline V lookup: CDR1 LNHNV, CDR2 YYDKDF (reference sequence). The CDR3 length is 16 residues. The ends lost 3 bases at V and 12 bases at J; junction bases unmatched: 18.

This clone was observed a few times. The genes are TRBV2 and TRBJ2-1; 8 bases map to TRBD2. The CDR3 extends over 15 amino acids. CDR1 is SNHLY and CDR2 is FYNNEI in the germline V gene. Trimming took 6 bases from V and 8 from J; bases not matched to a gene: 12. CDR3 coding DNA: TGTGCCAGCAGCCCTGCCGGGACTAGGGGGGATGAGCAGTTCTTC. Translated: CASSPAGTRGDEQFF.

This clone was seen a handful of times. The V call is TRBV7-9, the J call TRBJ2-7; D is perhaps TRBD2 (6 bases). Germline CDR1 is SEHNR and CDR2 is FQNEAQ (reference sequence). Trimming left V 0 bases short and J 2 bases short, with 14 bases between. This CDR3 contains 16 residues. The CDR3 region is CASSLARGTATYEQYF. DNA for the CDR3: TGTGCCAGCAGCTTAGCAAGAGGGACTGCTACCTACGAGCAGTACTTC.

The V and J genes are TRBV9 and TRBJ2-7; 10 bases agree with TRBD1. The CDR3 length is 15 residues. Trimming took 3 bases from V and 3 from J; bases not matched to a gene: 6. The germline V gene has CDR1 SGDLS and CDR2 YYNGEE. CDR3 DNA: TGTGCCAGCAGCGCCCAGACAGGGGGCATCTACGAGCAGTACTTC. Translation gives CASSAQTGGIYEQYF.